Presented here are 27 T cell receptor beta chains from one specimen sequenced in a study of PD-1 blockade in mismatch repair-deficient tumors. Libraries were prepared by immunoSEQ multiplex PCR; TCRdb keeps only in-frame clonotypes and omits some of them. In the table there are some 110,000 clones, about three quarters of which are singletons. Source: peripheral blood, taken approximately 14 months after starting pembrolizumab. These receptors were collected from an adult with mismatch repair-deficient cancer.

V gene TRBV7-3 combines with J gene TRBJ1-2; D not certain. Trimming left V 1 base short and J 3 bases short, with 12 bases between. Germline CDR1 and CDR2: SGHTA and FQGTGA. The CDR3 consists of 15 residues. The CDR3 here is CASSLRAASDYGYTF. CDR3 in DNA: TGTGCCAGCAGCTTAAGGGCGGCCAGCGACTATGGCTACACCTTC.

This rearrangement joins TRBV7-3 to TRBJ2-1; 9 positions agree with TRBD2. There are 14 residues in the CDR3. Trimming at V came to 2 bases and at J to 9 bases, leaving 5 bases not matched to a gene. CDR1 and CDR2 from the germline V gene are SGHTA and FQGTGA. CDR3 region: CASSLASGNREQFF. DNA of the CDR3: TGTGCCAGCAGCTTAGCTAGCGGGAACCGTGAGCAGTTCTTC. The variable domain in full, with the rest retrieved from reference TRBV7-3 and TRBJ2-1, is GAGVSQTPSNKVTEKGKYVELRCDPISGHTALYWYRQSLGQGPEFLIYFQGTGAADDSGLPNDRFFAVRPEGSVSTLKIQRTERGDSAVYLCASSLASGNREQFFGPGTRLTVL.

V usage is TRBV4-3 and J usage is TRBJ2-1; 8 nucleotides match TRBD2. Germline V gene data show CDR1 as LGHNA and CDR2 as YSLEER. V dropped 4 bases and J dropped 6; count of bases not matched to a gene: 8. The CDR3 loop spans 15 amino acids. The CDR3 nucleotides are TGCGCCAGCAGCCCCTCGGTAGCGGGACCCAATGAGCAGTTCTTC. As protein: CASSPSVAGPNEQFF.

The V call is TRBV25-1, the J call TRBJ2-2, with D perhaps TRBD2 (6 bases). The V and J ends lost 6 bases and 8 bases respectively, with 19 bases between them. The CDR3 totals 15 residues. The germline V gene encodes CDR1 MGHDK and CDR2 SYGVNS. The CDR3 bases are TGTGCCAGCAGCTTTTCGGGACTCCCCAGGGGGGAGCTGTTTTTT. Protein product: CASSFSGLPRGELFF.

V gene TRBV4-1 combines with J gene TRBJ2-7; D is unclear. Germline values: CDR1 MGHRA, CDR2 YSYEKL. This CDR3 contains 15 residues. Trimming removed 0 bases from V and 3 bases from J, with 12 bases in between. The DNA for the CDR3 is TGCGCCAGCAGCCAAGATAGGCAGGAACACTACGAGCAGTACTTC. This sequence encodes CASSQDRQEHYEQYF.

This chain connects TRBV6-5 to TRBJ2-7; a weak D match, TRBD2 (6 bases). Trimming took off 0 bases at V and 3 bases at J, with 9 bases between the two ends. CDR1 and CDR2 from the germline V gene are MNHEY and SVGAGI. The CDR3 contains 14 residues. The CDR3 nucleotides read TGTGCCAGCAGTTACTCGGGGGGAGGCTACGAGCAGTACTTC. Protein product: CASSYSGGGYEQYF.

In its sample, this clone ranks as medium-sized. The genes are TRBV9 and TRBJ2-3; 7 bases agree with TRBD1. CDR3 size: 15 residues. Germline CDR1 SGDLS, CDR2 YYNGEE. J gave up 2 bases and V 3 bases, and 6 bases lay outside the gene matches. CDR3 DNA: TGTGCCAGCAGCGCCACCGGGACAGACACAGATACGCAGTATTTT. This encodes CASSATGTDTDTQYF.

The chain carries TRBV11-2 and TRBJ2-1, with 13 bases identical to TRBD2. Trimming removed 4 bases from V and 6 bases from J; junction bases left unmatched: 12. CDR1 and CDR2 from the germline V gene are SGHAT and FQNNGV. This CDR3 is 18 amino acids long. CDR3 region: CASSSEYQLAGGTNEQFF. As DNA, the CDR3 is TGTGCCAGCAGCTCAGAATACCAACTAGCGGGAGGGACCAATGAGCAGTTCTTC.

The V and J genes are TRBV6-5 and TRBJ1-2; D remains ambiguous. Germline-derived CDR1 and CDR2 are MNHEY and SVGAGI. Trimming pared 6 bases from V and 6 bases from J, leaving 14 bases between. The CDR3 is made up of 13 amino acids. CDR3 amino acids: CASSYTRRDGYTF. The CDR3 nucleotides are TGTGCCAGCAGCTACACTCGGCGGGATGGCTACACCTTC.

This sequence joins TRBV20-1 and TRBJ2-3, with D tentatively TRBD2 (6 bases). This CDR3 spans 11 amino acids. V dropped 6 bases and J dropped 6 bases, with 10 bases sitting between them. Germline assignment: CDR1 DFQATT and CDR2 SNEGSKA (reference sequence). The CDR3 region is CSATSGDTQYF. For the CDR3, the DNA is TGCAGTGCGACTAGTGGGGATACGCAGTATTTT.

The gene calls are TRBV11-2 and TRBJ2-5, with TRBD2 matching 7 bases. CDR3 size: 15 residues. V lost 5 bases and J lost 2; bases outside the gene matches: 8. Looked up from germline, CDR1 is SGHAT and CDR2 is FQNNGV. The CDR3 protein is CASSPGRLRQETQYF. CDR3 in DNA: TGTGCCAGCAGCCCCGGGAGGTTGAGGCAAGAGACCCAGTACTTC. The full variable domain, its missing parts supplied by reference TRBV11-2 and TRBJ2-5, is EAGVAQSPRYKIIEKRQSVAFWCNPISGHATLYWYQQILGQGPKLLIQFQNNGVVDDSQLPKDRFSAERLKGVDSTLKIQPAKLEDSAVYLCASSPGRLRQETQYFGPGTRLLVL.

This sequence joins TRBV7-9 and TRBJ2-7; TRBD2 matches at 10 bases. Germline V CDR1 and CDR2: SEHNR, FQNEAQ (reference sequence). J was trimmed by 3 bases and V by 4 bases; bases with no gene match: 6. The CDR3 sequence is 15 residues long. The CDR3 here is CASSSPGTSVYEQYF. The CDR3 DNA follows: TGTGCCAGCAGCTCGCCCGGGACTAGCGTCTACGAGCAGTACTTC.

The genes are TRBV6-1 and TRBJ2-3, with 9 bases aligning to TRBD2. CDR3 length equals 15 residues. CDR1 is MNHNS and CDR2 is SASEGT in the germline V gene. With V trimmed by 6 bases and J by 3 bases, 7 bases remained unmatched. The CDR3 nucleotides read TGTGCCAGCAGGGGAACTAGCGGGTTTACAGATACGCAGTATTTT. Translation: CASRGTSGFTDTQYF.

This sequence joins TRBV18 and TRBJ1-4, with D possibly being TRBD1 (5 bases). The CDR3 totals 17 residues. Germline CDR1 and CDR2: KGHSH and LQKENI. Trimming pared 0 bases from V and 3 bases from J, leaving 14 bases between. The DNA for the CDR3 is TGTGCCAGCTCACCACCGCGGGGTGAGGGGTCTAATGAAAAACTGTTTTTT. Amino acids: CASSPPRGEGSNEKLFF. The whole variable domain, filled in from reference TRBV18 and TRBJ1-4, reads NAGVMQNPRHLVRRRGQEARLRCSPMKGHSHVYWYRQLPEEGLKFMVYLQKENIIDESGMPKERFSAEFPKEGPSILRIQQVVRGDSAAYFCASSPPRGEGSNEKLFFGSGTQLSVL.

The chain has TRBV15 and TRBJ2-5, with 10 bases identical to TRBD1. CDR1 is LNHNV and CDR2 is YYDKDF in the germline V gene (reference sequence). CDR3 length: 15 residues. The V and J ends lost 5 bases and 5 bases, in that order; junction bases with no gene match: 8. The CDR3 spells CATSGLTGGDETQYF. For the CDR3, the DNA is TGTGCCACCAGCGGCCTGACAGGGGGCGACGAGACCCAGTACTTC.

The V gene is TRBV4-1, the J gene TRBJ2-3, with D unresolved. Germline V lookup: CDR1 MGHRA, CDR2 YSYEKL. The CDR3 has 15 residues. V lost 4 bases, J lost 1 base, and 12 bases lay in between. The chain's CDR3 is CASSPIGLRTDTQYF. CDR3 bases: TGCGCCAGCAGCCCTATTGGGCTACGCACAGATACGCAGTATTTT.

The sample holds one count of this clone. The genes are TRBV2 and TRBJ2-1; D is unresolved. V lost 6 bases, J lost 2 bases, and 14 bases lay in between. This CDR3 has 15 amino acids. Germline V CDR1 and CDR2: SNHLY, FYNNEI. The CDR3 region is CASSPMDLAYNEQFF. DNA of the CDR3: TGTGCCAGCAGCCCGATGGATCTGGCCTACAATGAGCAGTTCTTC.

Only a few counts were recorded for this clone. This chain connects TRBV5-6 to TRBJ2-3; TRBD2 agrees at 7 bases. The CDR3 has 15 residues. Trimming at V came to 2 bases and at J to 6 bases, leaving 9 bases not matched to a gene. From germline, CDR1 is SGHDT and CDR2 YYEEEE. The CDR3 loop reads CASSFPGLMTDTQYF. In nucleotides, the CDR3 is TGTGCCAGCAGCTTCCCGGGACTAATGACGGATACGCAGTATTTT. Based on the CDR3 plus reference TRBV5-6 and TRBJ2-3, the full variable domain is DAGVTQSPTHLIKTRGQQVTLRCSPKSGHDTVSWYQQALGQGPQFIFQYYEEEERQRGNFPDRFSGHQFPNYSSELNVNALLLGDSALYLCASSFPGLMTDTQYFGPGTRLTVL.

The chain uses TRBV5-1 and TRBJ2-1, with 9 bases aligning to TRBD1. The junction had 4 bases not matched to a gene; V was cut back by 3 bases and J by 3 bases. Germline V CDR1 and CDR2: SGHRS, YFSETQ. The CDR3 totals 15 residues. CDR3 nucleotides: TGCGCCAGCAGCTCCGGACAGGGGATCTACAATGAGCAGTTCTTC. It encodes CASSSGQGIYNEQFF.

The V call is TRBV5-4, the J call TRBJ2-4; 11 bases are shared with TRBD1. V shed 1 base and J 6 bases; nucleotides not matched to a gene: 3. The CDR3 is 15 amino acids. In germline, CDR1 is SGHNT, CDR2 YYREEE (reference sequence). The CDR3, as DNA: TGTGCCAGCAGCTTGTCTGGGACAGGGGGAAACATTCAGTACTTC. Its protein product is CASSLSGTGGNIQYF.

In this sample, this clone turned up once. The V call is TRBV7-4, the J call TRBJ2-3; 7 bases are a match to TRBD2. CDR3 length: 19 amino acids. From germline, CDR1 is SGHVT and CDR2 SQSDAQ. J gave up 2 bases and V 3 bases, and 17 bases lay outside the gene matches. The CDR3 region has the DNA TGTGCCAGCAGCTTTAGGGCCCCGGGGCGGGAGAGAGTCACAGATACGCAGTATTTT. Its protein is CASSFRAPGRERVTDTQYF.

J is TRBJ1-2 and V is TRBV7-9, with 8 bases matching TRBD1. With V trimmed by 1 base and J by 1 base, 5 bases remained unmatched. This CDR3 contains 16 residues. The germline V gene has CDR1 SEHNR and CDR2 FQNEAQ (reference sequence). The DNA for the CDR3 is TGTGCCAGCAGCTTAGGGACAGGGATCTATAACTATGGCTACACCTTC. This translates into CASSLGTGIYNYGYTF.

This clone was recorded many times. The V gene is TRBV28, the J gene TRBJ1-1; D ambiguous. CDR1 and CDR2 from the germline V gene are MDHEN and SYDVKM. This CDR3 has 15 amino acids. Trimming stripped 6 bases from V and 4 bases from J, with 18 bases between. CDR3 nucleotide sequence: TGTGCCAGCAGGCTTCCAAGTGTCGGGGTCACTGAAGCTTTCTTT. It yields the protein CASRLPSVGVTEAFF.

This sequence joins TRBV19 and TRBJ1-2, with a possible D match to TRBD1 (5 bases). The CDR3 is 14 amino acids. Germline V lookup: CDR1 LNHDA, CDR2 SQIVND (reference sequence). The ends were cut back, 5 bases at V and 5 bases at J, with 15 bases in the middle. The CDR3 sequence is CASSPRQTYYGYTF. CDR3 in DNA: TGTGCCAGTAGTCCCCGACAGACATATTATGGCTACACCTTC.

The rearrangement uses TRBV7-4 and TRBJ1-2, with D possibly matching TRBD1 (6 bases). The V gene's germline CDR1 is SGHVT and CDR2 SQSDAQ. The CDR3 extends over 15 amino acids. V was cut by 6 bases and J by 3 bases, with 17 bases left in between. The CDR3 protein is CASSFGGGSHYGYTF. Here the CDR3 DNA reads TGTGCCAGCAGTTTCGGAGGGGGGAGCCACTATGGCTACACCTTC.

This clone appeared once. For the CDR3, the DNA is TGTGCCAGCAGCCCCACGGCGACAGGGGTTAACACCGGGGAGCTGTTTTTT. Translation gives CASSPTATGVNTGELFF. This rearrangement joins TRBV5-4 to TRBJ2-2, with TRBD1 identical over 8 bases. The CDR3 sequence is 17 residues long. Per germline, CDR1 SGHNT and CDR2 YYREEE (reference sequence). V lost 4 bases, J lost 2 bases, and 10 bases stayed unmatched.

CDR3 DNA: TGTGCCAGTAGTATCACCGGGACACGGGGCAAGGAAGATGGCTACACCTTC. Translation gives CASSITGTRGKEDGYTF. This chain joins TRBV19 and TRBJ1-2; TRBD1 might be the D (6 bases). Trimming stripped 3 bases from V and 6 bases from J, with 23 bases between. The CDR3 extends over 17 amino acids. Germline-derived CDR1 and CDR2 are LNHDA and SQIVND (reference sequence).